The TCR beta chain under discussion was sequenced for a study of T cells after yellow fever vaccination. Overall study: The authors prepared low-cell-number fractions using SMART-Seq v4 Ultra Low Input. Study results and caveats: On re-exposure, the response was weaker but peaked faster, at day 5 versus 15. Post-booster samples contained most primary-vaccination clones (approximately 97% CD4, 88% CD8).

UMIs were added to TCR cDNA along with a universal primer site when it was made by 5'RACE template switching. TCRdb called the 5' RACE reads again in MiXCR, with one record for every CDR3 protein. The data hold 180,000 or so distinct CDR3 sequences, with roughly 9.6% observed a single time. Per germline, CDR1 MNHEY and CDR2 SMNVEV (reference sequence). This CDR3 is 15 amino acids long. V lost 4 bases and J lost 0, with 11 bases in between. For this clonotype: Its antigen is as yet unknown.

J is TRBJ2-3 and V is TRBV27; no clear D. This TCR derives from a man aged 18 to 30 who received the YFV17D yellow fever vaccine. The specimen was CD8+ T cells sorted from PBMCs, collected 15 days after the yellow fever booster vaccination. In DNA form, the CDR3 reads TGTGCCAGCAGTTCGAGGATTACTAGCACAGATACGCAGTATTTT. This gives the protein CASSSRITSTDTQYF.